This TCR beta chain originates from a study of long-term antiretroviral therapy in people with HIV. Findings and caveats of the study: Clones showing expansion before ART dominated the repertoire at all time points. Blood dating 2004 to 2017 may reflect older ART regimens.

It was version v3.0 of the immunoSEQ assay that was run at survey level. The data were produced by immunoSEQ multiplex PCR, yet TCRdb's version contains in-frame clones alone and is incomplete. The sample consists of 13,000 to 15,000 clones, 76% of them appearing once. Between the trimmed V and J ends, which lost 6 bases and 5 bases, there was a span of 16 bases. Germline V CDR1 and CDR2: SNHLY, FYNNEI. The CDR3 loop spans 14 amino acids. This clone has more than one count but fewer than ten. Its antigen is as yet unknown. This clonotype was sampled from a man aged 35 to 55 with HIV. The chain links TRBV2 to TRBJ1-1; D ambiguous. The specimen comprised unsorted PBMCs, sampled 3.1 years after starting antiretroviral therapy. The CDR3 DNA is TGTGCCAGCAGCGGTTCGACGGGATGGACTGAAGCTTTCTTT. Encoded protein: CASSGSTGWTEAFF.